This T cell receptor (beta chain) was observed in a study of cytomegalovirus exposure and HLA in healthy donors. As for this clone: A junction boundary mismatches the germline segment, possibly from a read error.

PCR amplification relied on 60 Vbeta primers (plus 13 Jbeta primers). Per the original data handling: It was a later analysis that counted roughly 79 million unique TCR beta chains, of which roughly 11 million were shared. TCRdb's table, derived via immunoSEQ multiplex PCR, lists solely in-frame clones and lacks some. Clone size and the V and J calls come from that table; the DNA yielded D and trimming. Seen here are 120,000 or so clones, approximately 65% observed once, and the top ten hold 1.5%. The sequence was collected from a man younger than 35 in good health and CMV-seronegative. The material sequenced was PBMCs.

The DNA of the CDR3 is TGCGCCAGCAGCGTCGGTTCCGGCTATGACTACCCCTTC. As protein: CASSVGSGYDYPF. The J gene is TRBJ1-2, the V gene TRBV10-2; D is ambiguous. The CDR3 extends over 13 amino acids. Germline V gene sequence: CDR1 WSHSY, CDR2 SAAADI.